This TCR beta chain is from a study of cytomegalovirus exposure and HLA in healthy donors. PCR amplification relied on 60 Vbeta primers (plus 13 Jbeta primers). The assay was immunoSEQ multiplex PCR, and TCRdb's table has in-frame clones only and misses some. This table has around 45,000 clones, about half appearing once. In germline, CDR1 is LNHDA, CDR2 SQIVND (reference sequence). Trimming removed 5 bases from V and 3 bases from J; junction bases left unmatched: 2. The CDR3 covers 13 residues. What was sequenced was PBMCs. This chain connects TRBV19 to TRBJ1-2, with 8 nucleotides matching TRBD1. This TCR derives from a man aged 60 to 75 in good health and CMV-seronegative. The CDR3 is CASSGGQDYGYTF. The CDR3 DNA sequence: TGTGCCAGTAGTGGGGGACAGGACTATGGCTACACCTTC.